The sequence of this T cell receptor (beta chain) was determined in a study of naive and memory T cell subsets (dated by TCRdb to about 2017). Study-wide context: The study applied an open-source, UMI-based TCR alpha and beta sequencing pipeline to sorted naive and memory peripheral blood T cell subsets. The results of the functional CMV T cell responses matched the IgG serology results in every case. RNA was DNase-treated and reverse transcribed with TCR constant-region primers, mostly using SuperScript III. Study-wide findings and limitations: In both CD4 and CD8 cells, the Gini index increased while Shannon and inverse Simpson diversity decreased from naive through CM, EM and EMRA. The repertoire findings for the naive and memory subsets could not be validated against a ground truth because none was available. After error correction, over 95% of naive TCR sequences appeared only once, giving much steeper abundance distributions than memory subsets. TCR abundance followed a power law with an exponent that was different for naive and memory subsets but consistent across the three individuals. A few larger clonotypes were found in naive repertoires, especially CD8, and these larger clonotypes were possibly memory cells re-expressing CD45RA. RNA-based TCR counts may be influenced by expression changes linked to T cell activation and differentiation. Single alpha or beta chain sequences, rather than paired alpha/beta receptors, were used to define clonotypes.

A word on this clonotype: Its antigen specificity is not known. It has no much larger one-base neighbor in the sample; base qualities were not kept.

The CDR3 holds 11 amino acids from the cysteine to the phenylalanine. The read is trimmed to its CDR3 DNA, 33 bases read in frame from base 1. CDR1 DFQATT and CDR2 SNEGSKA were looked up in the germline V gene (reference sequence). The junction carries 6 bases between V and J, which are trimmed by 2 bases and 7 bases respectively. The library was prepared using UMI-ligation and nested PCR. To cover both TRBC1 and TRBC2, the beta constant-region primer consisted of an equimolar mix of two oligonucleotides. The ligated cDNA went through four rounds of PCR with nested alpha and beta constant-region primers together with the SP2 primer. A single-stranded oligonucleotide carrying the SP2 primer and a 12-nucleotide UMI was ligated to the 3' end of the cDNA by T4 RNA ligase 1. Incubation of the ligation reaction lasted roughly 19-24 hours at 16 degrees C. PCR2 was typically performed as a SYBR Green qPCR and was stopped at a predetermined threshold so that over-amplification was prevented. Every purification after the first one was done using Agencourt AMPure XP magnetic beads. Library amounts were measured by Qubit and library quality was assessed on a TapeStation, where the main peak was expected at around 650 bp. The pooled libraries were sequenced on an Illumina MiSeq using v2 2x251 paired-end kits, which usually yielded roughly 0.9-2 million reads per sample. Libraries were pooled at about 4 nM per sample, and roughly 4.5-8% PhiX was added to improve cluster recognition. The published analysis was carried out like this. FASTQ reads processed by Demultiplexor were assigned V and J genes by Decombinator through tag matching that tolerated a single base-pair mismatch. Collapsinator used UMIs to correct both sequencing errors and frequency errors arising from PCR heterogeneity. CDR3Translator translated TCRs and extracted CDR3s from the conserved cysteine to the FGXG phenylalanine, flagging non-productive sequences. Gini, Shannon entropy and inverse Simpson indices were computed after subsampling the repertoires to the same number of UMI-defined TCRs. Power-law fits to clonotype abundance distributions were performed by maximum likelihood within the linear range. When run on a single naive CD8 sample, MIGEC and the pipeline yielded similar UMI counts, similar unique TCR numbers and similar clonal distributions. In one analysis, naive TCRs that were also found in any memory subset of the same donor were excluded from the naive repertoire. A set of several thousand CMV-associated CDR3 sequences, compiled from VDJdb and a published dataset, was used to search the repertoires. TCRdb's own reprocessing of the public reads used fastp at Q25 and MiXCR and kept productive beta chains. Rows with a matching CDR3 protein are joined into one entry that keeps the most common DNA and genes. V and J calls and clone size were set by TCRdb, not the authors. A total of 150,000 or so distinct CDR3 sequences appear in this sample, 22% of them only once. About 0.11% of the sample belongs to the ten largest clones.

TCR alpha and beta chain libraries were amplified separately from the second PCR step onward. CMV status of each donor was established by measuring IFNgamma production from CD4+ T cells after fresh PBMCs were stimulated overnight with CMV viral lysate. CD4 T cells were positively selected with Miltenyi beads, followed by positive selection of CD8 T cells from the CD4-negative fraction. Cells stained for CD3, CD4, CD8, CD45RA, CD27 and a live/dead dye were sorted on a BD Aria II into four subsets by CD45RA and CD27. A few healthy volunteers provided blood, and the blood of each volunteer was split into CD4 and CD8 T cells and then into four differentiation subsets. Roughly 120 ml of peripheral blood was collected from each donor, and PBMC were isolated from the blood using Ficoll-Paque PLUS density-gradient centrifugation. Sorted cells were lysed in RLT buffer, after which RNA was extracted using a Qiagen RNeasy kit and stored at -80 degrees C.

In this chain, TRBV20-1 is recombined with TRBJ2-1, and TRBD1 may be the D gene, going by 6 matching bases. The material sequenced was naive CD4+ T cells from blood. The cell subset or site label, read with the paper, signifies: naive T cells, CD45RA high CD27+. This clonotype was sampled from a human donor in good health. CDR3 loop: CSARQGNEQFF. DNA sequence: TGCAGTGCTAGACAGGGGAATGAGCAGTTCTTC.